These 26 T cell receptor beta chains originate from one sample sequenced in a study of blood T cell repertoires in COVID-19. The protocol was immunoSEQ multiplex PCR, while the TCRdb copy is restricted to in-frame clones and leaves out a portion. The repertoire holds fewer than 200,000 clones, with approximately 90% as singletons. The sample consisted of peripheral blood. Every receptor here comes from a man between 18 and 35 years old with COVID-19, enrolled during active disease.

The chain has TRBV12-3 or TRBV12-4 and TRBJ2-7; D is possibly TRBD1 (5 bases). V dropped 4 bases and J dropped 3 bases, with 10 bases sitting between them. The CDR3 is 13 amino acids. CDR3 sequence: CASSSTQGYEQYF. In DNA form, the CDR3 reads TGTGCCAGCAGTTCGACCCAGGGCTACGAGCAGTACTTC.

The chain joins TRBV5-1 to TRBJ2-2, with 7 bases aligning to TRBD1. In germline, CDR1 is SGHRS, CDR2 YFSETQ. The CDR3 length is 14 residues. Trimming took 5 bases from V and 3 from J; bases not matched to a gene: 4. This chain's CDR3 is CASSFTGDTGELFF. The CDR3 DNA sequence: TGCGCCAGCAGTTTCACAGGGGACACCGGGGAGCTGTTTTTT.

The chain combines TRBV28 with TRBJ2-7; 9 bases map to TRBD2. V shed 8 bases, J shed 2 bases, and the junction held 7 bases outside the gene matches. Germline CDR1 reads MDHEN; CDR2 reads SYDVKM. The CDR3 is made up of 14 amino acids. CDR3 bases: TGTGCCAGCGGTATGAGCGGGAGGACCTACGAGCAGTACTTC. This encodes CASGMSGRTYEQYF.

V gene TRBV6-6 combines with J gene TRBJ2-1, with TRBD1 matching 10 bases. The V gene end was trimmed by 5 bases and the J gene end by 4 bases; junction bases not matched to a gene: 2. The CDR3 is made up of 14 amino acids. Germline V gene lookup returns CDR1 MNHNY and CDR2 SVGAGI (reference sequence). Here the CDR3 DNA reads TGTGCCAGCAGTCCGGGACAGGGGTACAATGAGCAGTTCTTC. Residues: CASSPGQGYNEQFF.

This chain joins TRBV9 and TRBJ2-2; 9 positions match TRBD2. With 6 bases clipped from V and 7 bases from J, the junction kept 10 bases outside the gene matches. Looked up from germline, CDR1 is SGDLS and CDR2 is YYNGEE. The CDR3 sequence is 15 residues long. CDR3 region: CASTHSGSSVGELFF. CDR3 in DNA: TGTGCCAGCACACATAGCGGGAGTTCCGTCGGGGAGCTGTTTTTT.

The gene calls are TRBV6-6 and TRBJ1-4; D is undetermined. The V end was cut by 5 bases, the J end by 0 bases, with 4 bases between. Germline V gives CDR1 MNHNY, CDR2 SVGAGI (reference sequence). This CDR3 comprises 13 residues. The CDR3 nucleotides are TGTGCCAGCAGTCTTACAACTAATGAAAAACTGTTTTTT. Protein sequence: CASSLTTNEKLFF.

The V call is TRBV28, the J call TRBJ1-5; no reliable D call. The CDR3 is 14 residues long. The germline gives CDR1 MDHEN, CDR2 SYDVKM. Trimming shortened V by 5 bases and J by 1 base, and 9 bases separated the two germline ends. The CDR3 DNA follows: TGTGCCAGCAGTATCGGGAGGAGCAATCAGCCCCAGCATTTT. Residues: CASSIGRSNQPQHF.

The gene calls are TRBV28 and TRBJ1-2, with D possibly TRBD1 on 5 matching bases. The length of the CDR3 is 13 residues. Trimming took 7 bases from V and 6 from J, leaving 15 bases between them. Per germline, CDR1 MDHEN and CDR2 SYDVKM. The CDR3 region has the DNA TGTGCCAGCAATTTCGGCCAGGGCGATGGCTACACCTTC. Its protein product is CASNFGQGDGYTF.

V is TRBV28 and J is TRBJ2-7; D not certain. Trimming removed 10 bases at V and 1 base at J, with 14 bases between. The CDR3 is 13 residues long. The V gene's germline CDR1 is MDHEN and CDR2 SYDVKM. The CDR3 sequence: CATGRVRSYEQYF. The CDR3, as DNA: TGTGCCACCGGCCGGGTAAGATCCTACGAGCAGTACTTC.

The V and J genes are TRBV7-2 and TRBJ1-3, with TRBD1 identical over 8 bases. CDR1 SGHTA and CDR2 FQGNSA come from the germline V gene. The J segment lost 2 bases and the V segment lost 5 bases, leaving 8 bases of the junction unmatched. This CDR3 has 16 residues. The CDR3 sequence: CASSPQGQAPGNTIYF. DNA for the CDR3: TGTGCCAGCAGCCCCCAGGGACAGGCCCCTGGAAACACCATATATTTT.

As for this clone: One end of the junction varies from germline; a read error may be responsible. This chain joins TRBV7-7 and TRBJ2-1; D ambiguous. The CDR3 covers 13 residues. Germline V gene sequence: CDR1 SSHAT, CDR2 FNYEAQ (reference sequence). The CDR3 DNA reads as TGTGCTAGCAGCTTAGATTACGGTGGTGAGCAGTTCTTC. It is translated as CASSLDYGGEQFF.

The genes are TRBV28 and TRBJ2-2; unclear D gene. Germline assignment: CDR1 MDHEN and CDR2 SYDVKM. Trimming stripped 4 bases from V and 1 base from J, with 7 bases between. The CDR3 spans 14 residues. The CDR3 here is CASSSLRNTGELFF. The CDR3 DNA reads TGTGCCAGCAGTTCGCTGAGGAACACCGGGGAGCTGTTTTTT. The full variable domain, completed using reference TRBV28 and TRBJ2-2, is DVKVTQSSRYLVKRTGEKVFLECVQDMDHENMFWYRQDPGLGLRLIYFSYDVKMKEKGDIPEGYSVSREKKERFSLILESASTNQTSMYLCASSSLRNTGELFFGEGSRLTVL.

CDR3 in DNA: TGTGCCAGCAGCGTAGCCTCCGGGACAGGGGTCCTCTTCCAGGATGAGCAGTTCTTC. This gives the protein CASSVASGTGVLFQDEQFF. The chain carries TRBV9 and TRBJ2-1; 10 bases fit TRBD1. This CDR3 has 19 amino acids. V shed 0 bases, J shed 8 bases, and the junction held 17 bases outside the gene matches. The V gene's germline CDR1 is SGDLS and CDR2 YYNGEE.

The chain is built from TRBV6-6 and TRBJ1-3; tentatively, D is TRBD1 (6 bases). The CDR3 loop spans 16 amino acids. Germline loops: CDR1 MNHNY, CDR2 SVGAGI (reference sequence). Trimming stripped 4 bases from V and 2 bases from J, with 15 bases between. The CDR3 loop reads CASSSPGEGAGNTIYF. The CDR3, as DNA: TGTGCCAGCAGTTCCCCAGGGGAAGGGGCTGGAAACACCATATATTTT.

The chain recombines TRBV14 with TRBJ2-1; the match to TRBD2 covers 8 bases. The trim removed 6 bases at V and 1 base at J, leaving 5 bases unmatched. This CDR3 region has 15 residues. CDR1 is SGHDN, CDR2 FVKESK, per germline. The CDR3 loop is CASSPGTRSYNEQFF. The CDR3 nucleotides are TGTGCCAGCAGTCCCGGGACTAGGTCCTACAATGAGCAGTTCTTC. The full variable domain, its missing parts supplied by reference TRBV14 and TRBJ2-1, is EAGVTQFPSHSVIEKGQTVTLRCDPISGHDNLYWYRRVMGKEIKFLLHFVKESKQDESGMPNNRFLAERTGGTYSTLKVQPAELEDSGVYFCASSPGTRSYNEQFFGPGTRLTVL.

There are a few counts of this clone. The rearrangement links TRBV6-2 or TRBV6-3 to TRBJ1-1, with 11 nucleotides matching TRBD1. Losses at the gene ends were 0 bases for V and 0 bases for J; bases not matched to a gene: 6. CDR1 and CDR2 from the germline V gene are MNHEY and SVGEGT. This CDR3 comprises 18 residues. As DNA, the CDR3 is TGTGCCAGCAGTTACTCGCCCCGGGACAGGGGGATGAACACTGAAGCTTTCTTT. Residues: CASSYSPRDRGMNTEAFF.

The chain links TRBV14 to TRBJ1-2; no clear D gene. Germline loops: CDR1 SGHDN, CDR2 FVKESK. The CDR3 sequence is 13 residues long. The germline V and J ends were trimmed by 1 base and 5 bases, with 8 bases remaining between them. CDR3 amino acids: CASSQVRGYGYTF. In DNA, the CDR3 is TGTGCCAGCAGCCAAGTGAGAGGATATGGCTACACCTTC.

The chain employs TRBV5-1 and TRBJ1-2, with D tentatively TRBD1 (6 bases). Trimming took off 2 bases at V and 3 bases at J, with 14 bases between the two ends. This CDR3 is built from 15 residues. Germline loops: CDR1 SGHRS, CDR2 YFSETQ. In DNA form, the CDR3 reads TGCGCCAGCAGCTTTGTCCCAGGGGAAGACTATGGCTACACCTTC. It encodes CASSFVPGEDYGYTF.

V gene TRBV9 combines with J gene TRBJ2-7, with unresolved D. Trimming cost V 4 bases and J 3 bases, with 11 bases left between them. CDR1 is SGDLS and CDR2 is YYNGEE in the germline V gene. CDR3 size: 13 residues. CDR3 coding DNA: TGTGCCAGCAGCCCGAGCGCTGACTACGAGCAGTACTTC. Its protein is CASSPSADYEQYF.

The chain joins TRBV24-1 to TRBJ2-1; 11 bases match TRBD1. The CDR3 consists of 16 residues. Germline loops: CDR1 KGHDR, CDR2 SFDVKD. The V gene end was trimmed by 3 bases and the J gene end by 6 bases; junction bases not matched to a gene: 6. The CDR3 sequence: CATSDDRDRGGNEQFF. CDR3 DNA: TGTGCCACCAGTGATGACCGGGACAGGGGGGGCAATGAGCAGTTCTTC.

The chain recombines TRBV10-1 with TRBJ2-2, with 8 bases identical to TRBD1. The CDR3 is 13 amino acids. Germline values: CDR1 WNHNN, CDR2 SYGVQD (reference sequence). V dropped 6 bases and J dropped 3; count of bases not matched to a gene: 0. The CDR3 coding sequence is TGCGCCAGCAGGACAGGGGACACCGGGGAGCTGTTTTTT. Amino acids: CASRTGDTGELFF.

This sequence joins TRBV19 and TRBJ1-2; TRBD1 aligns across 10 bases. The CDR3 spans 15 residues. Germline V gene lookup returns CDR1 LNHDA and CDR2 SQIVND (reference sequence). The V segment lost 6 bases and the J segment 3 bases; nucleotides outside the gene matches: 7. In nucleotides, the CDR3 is TGTGCCAGTAGGGACAGGGGGGCTATGGACTATGGCTACACCTTC. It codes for CASRDRGAMDYGYTF.

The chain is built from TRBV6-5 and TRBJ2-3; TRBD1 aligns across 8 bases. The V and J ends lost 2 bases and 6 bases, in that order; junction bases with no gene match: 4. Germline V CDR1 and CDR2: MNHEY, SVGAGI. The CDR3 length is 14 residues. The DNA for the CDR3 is TGTGCCAGCAGTTACAGACAGGGGACCGATACGCAGTATTTT. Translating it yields CASSYRQGTDTQYF.

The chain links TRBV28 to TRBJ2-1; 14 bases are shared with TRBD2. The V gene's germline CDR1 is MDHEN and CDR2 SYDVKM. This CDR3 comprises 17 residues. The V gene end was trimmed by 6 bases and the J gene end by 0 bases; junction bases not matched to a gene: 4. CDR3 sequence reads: CASSLGTSGSSYNEQFF. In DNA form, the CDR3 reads TGTGCCAGCAGCCTTGGGACTAGCGGGAGCTCCTACAATGAGCAGTTCTTC.

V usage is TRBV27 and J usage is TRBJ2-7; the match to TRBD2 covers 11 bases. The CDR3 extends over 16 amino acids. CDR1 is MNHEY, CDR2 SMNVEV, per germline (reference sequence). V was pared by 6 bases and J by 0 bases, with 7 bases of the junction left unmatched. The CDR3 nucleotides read TGTGCCAGCAGGCCTACTAGCGGGAGAGGCTCCTACGAGCAGTACTTC. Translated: CASRPTSGRGSYEQYF.

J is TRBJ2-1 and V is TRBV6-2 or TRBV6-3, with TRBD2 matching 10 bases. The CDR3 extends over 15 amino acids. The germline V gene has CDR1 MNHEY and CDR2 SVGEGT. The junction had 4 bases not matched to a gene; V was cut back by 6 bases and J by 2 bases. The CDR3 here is CASRPTSGTYNEQFF. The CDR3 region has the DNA TGTGCCAGCAGACCTACTAGCGGGACCTACAATGAGCAGTTCTTC.